The T cell receptor beta chain under discussion was sequenced for a study of spatial heterogeneity in lung cancer. Looking at the study overall: As counted in raw reads, each unique TCR and UMI combination appeared more than ten times on average.

Via MiXCR, TCRdb re-called the 5' RACE reads, giving one row per CDR3 protein. The table has about 95,000 distinct CDR3 sequences, roughly 10% seen once. Time point of the sample: sample taken at primary tumor resection. Whole RNA, isolated from tumor, nontumor lung or frozen PBMC, was sequenced without prior sorting. This clonotype was picked up many times. The TCR was taken from a male donor with early-stage non-small cell lung cancer. The sequences come from PBMCs, collected at surgery.

The CDR3 DNA follows: TGTGCCAGCACAGGCCAGATATTATTCGGGAACACTGAAGCTTTCTTT. Translation: CASTGQILFGNTEAFF. The chain combines TRBV2 with TRBJ1-1; no definite D call. Trimming removed 7 bases at V and 1 base at J, with 19 bases between. The V gene's germline CDR1 is SNHLY and CDR2 FYNNEI. The CDR3 is 16 residues long.